This T cell receptor (beta chain) was observed in a study of identical twins. Study-level findings and limits: Its conclusions, products of cross-sectional statistical analysis, did not come from following the same donors. Possibly, invariant MAIT and iNKT cells partly confounded zero-insertion analyses.

A word on this clonotype: Its antigen is still unknown.

Trimming pared 2 bases from V and 2 bases from J, leaving 12 bases between. Germline CDR1 reads LNHNV; CDR2 reads YYDKDF (reference sequence). This CDR3 is 15 amino acids long. TCRdb re-called the 5' RACE reads through MiXCR, storing one row per CDR3 protein. The data contain fewer than 900,000 distinct CDR3 sequences, 21% of them seen just once; the ten biggest clones take up 4.3%. The data were also submitted as part of a second study, on T cells expressing NK-cell markers. That study adds: Top CD8+ clonotypes included the dominant CD3+CD56+NKG2C+ clonotypes in several donors. Whether expanded NKG2C+ T cell clones were HCMV-specific remained unclear.

Sequenced: PBMCs. This receptor was obtained from a woman between 18 and 29 years old in good health. The chain couples TRBV15 to TRBJ2-5; TRBD2 might be the D (6 bases). In DNA, the CDR3 is TGTGCCACCAGCAGAACCCTAGCGCGACAAGAGACCCAGTACTTC. This translates into CATSRTLARQETQYF.